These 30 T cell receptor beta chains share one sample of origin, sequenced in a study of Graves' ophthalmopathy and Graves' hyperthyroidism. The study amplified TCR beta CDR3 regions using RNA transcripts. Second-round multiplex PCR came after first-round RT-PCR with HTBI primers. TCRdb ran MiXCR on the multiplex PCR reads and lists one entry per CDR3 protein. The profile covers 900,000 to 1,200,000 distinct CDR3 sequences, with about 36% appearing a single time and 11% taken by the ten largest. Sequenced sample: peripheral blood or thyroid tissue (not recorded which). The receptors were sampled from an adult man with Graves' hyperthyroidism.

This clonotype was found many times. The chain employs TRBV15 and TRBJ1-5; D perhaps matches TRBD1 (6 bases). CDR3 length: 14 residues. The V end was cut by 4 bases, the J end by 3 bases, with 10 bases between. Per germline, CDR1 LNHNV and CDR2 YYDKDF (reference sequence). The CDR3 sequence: CATSKTGSNQPQHF. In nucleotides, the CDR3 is TGTGCCACCAGCAAGACAGGATCCAATCAGCCCCAGCATTTT.

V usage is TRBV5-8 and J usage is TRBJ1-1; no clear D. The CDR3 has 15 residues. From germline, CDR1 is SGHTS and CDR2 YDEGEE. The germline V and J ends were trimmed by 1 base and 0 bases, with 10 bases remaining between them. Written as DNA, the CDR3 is TGTGCCAGCAGCTTGCTTGGGCGGATGAACACTGAAGCTTTCTTT. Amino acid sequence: CASSLLGRMNTEAFF.

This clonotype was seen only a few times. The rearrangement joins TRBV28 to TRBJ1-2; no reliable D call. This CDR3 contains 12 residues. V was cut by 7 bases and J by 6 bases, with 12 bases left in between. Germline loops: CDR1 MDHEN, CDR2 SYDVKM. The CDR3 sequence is CASTSRADGYTF. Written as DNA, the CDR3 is TGTGCCAGCACGAGTCGGGCAGATGGCTACACCTTC.

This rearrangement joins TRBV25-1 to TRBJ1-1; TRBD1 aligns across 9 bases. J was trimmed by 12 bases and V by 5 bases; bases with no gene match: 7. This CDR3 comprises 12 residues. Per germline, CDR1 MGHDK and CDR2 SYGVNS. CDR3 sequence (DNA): TGTGCCAGCAGTCCGGGACAGGGCGCGACTTTCTTT. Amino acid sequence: CASSPGQGATFF.

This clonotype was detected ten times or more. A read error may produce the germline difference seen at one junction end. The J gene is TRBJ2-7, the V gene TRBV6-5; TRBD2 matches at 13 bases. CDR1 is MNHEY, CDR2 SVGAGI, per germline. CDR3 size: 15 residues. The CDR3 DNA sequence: TGTGCCAGCAGTAACTCTGGGACTAGCGGGGACGAGCAGTACTTC. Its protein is CASSNSGTSGDEQYF.

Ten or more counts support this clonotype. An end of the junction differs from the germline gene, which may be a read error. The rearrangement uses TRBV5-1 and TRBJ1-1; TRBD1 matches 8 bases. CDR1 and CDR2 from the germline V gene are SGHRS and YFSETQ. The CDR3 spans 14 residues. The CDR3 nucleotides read TGTGCCAGCAGTCCGGGGACAGGGAACACTGAAGCTTTCTTT. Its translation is CASSPGTGNTEAFF.

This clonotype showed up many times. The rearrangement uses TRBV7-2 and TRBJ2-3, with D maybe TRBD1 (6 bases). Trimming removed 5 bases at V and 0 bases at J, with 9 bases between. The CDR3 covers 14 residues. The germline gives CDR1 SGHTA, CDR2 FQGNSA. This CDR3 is CASSPGQSTDTQYF. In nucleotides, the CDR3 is TGTGCCAGCAGCCCAGGACAGAGCACAGATACGCAGTATTTT.

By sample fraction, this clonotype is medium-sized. DNA of the CDR3: TGTGCCAGCAGCGTGGGGACAGGTGGCTACACCTTC. Translating it yields CASSVGTGGYTF. The chain joins TRBV9 to TRBJ1-2, with 8 bases identical to TRBD1. This CDR3 is built from 12 residues. From germline, CDR1 is SGDLS and CDR2 YYNGEE. J was trimmed by 7 bases and V by 2 bases; bases with no gene match: 1. The variable domain in full, completed from reference TRBV9 and TRBJ1-2, reads DSGVTQTPKHLITATGQRVTLRCSPRSGDLSVYWYQQSLDQGLQFLIQYYNGEERAKGNILERFSAQQFPDLHSELNLSSLELGDSALYFCASSVGTGGYTFGSGTRLTVV.

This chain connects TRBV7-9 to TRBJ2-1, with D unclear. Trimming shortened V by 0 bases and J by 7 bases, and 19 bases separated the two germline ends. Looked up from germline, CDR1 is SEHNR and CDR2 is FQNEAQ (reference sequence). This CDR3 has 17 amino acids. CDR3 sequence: CASSLAQNLMHQNEQFF. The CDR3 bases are TGTGCCAGCAGCTTAGCGCAAAACCTCATGCACCAGAATGAGCAGTTCTTC. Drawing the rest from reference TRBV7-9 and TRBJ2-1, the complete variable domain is DTGVSQNPRHKITKRGQNVTFRCDPISEHNRLYWYRQTLGQGPEFLTYFQNEAQLEKSRLLSDRFSAERPKGSFSTLEIQRTEQGDSAMYLCASSLAQNLMHQNEQFFGPGTRLTVL.

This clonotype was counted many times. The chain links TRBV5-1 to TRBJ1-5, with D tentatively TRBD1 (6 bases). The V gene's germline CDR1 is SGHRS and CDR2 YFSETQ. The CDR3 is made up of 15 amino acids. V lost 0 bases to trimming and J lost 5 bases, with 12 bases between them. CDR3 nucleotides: TGCGCCAGCAGCTTGGCCGGACAGTACTATCAGCCCCAGCATTTT. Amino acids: CASSLAGQYYQPQHF.

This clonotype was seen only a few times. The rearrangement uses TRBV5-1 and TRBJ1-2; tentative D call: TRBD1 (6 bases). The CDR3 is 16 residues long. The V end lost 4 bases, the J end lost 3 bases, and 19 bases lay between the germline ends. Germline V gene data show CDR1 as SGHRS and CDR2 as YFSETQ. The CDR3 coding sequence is TGCGCCAGCAGCCCAACAGGGAGAAATCGCGACTATGGCTACACCTTC. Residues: CASSPTGRNRDYGYTF.

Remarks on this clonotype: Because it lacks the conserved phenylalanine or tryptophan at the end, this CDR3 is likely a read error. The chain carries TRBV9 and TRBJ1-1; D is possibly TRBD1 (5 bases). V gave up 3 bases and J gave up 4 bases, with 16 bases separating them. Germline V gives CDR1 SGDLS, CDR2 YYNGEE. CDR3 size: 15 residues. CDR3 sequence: CASSGGTIPSTEAFL. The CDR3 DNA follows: TGTGCCAGCAGCGGGGGGACCATCCCGAGCACTGAAGCTTTCCTT.

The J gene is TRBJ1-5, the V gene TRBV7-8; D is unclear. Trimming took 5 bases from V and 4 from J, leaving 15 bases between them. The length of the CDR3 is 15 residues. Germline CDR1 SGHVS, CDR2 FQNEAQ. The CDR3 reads CASSQETGVNQPQHF. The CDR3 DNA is TGTGCCAGCAGCCAGGAAACCGGGGTGAATCAGCCCCAGCATTTT.

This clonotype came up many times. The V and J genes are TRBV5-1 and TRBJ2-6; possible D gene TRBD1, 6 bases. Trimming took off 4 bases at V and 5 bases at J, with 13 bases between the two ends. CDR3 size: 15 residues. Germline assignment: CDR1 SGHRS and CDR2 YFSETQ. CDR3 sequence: CASSRRQARANVLTF. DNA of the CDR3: TGCGCCAGCAGCAGGAGACAGGCTAGGGCCAACGTCCTGACTTTC.

As DNA, the CDR3 is TGTGCCAAAGGGAGCTACGAGCAGTACTTC. This codes for CAKGSYEQYF. The rearrangement uses TRBV2 and TRBJ2-7; TRBD2 might be the D (5 bases). Germline-derived CDR1 and CDR2 are SNHLY and FYNNEI. V dropped 10 bases and J dropped 3 bases, with 7 bases sitting between them. The CDR3 length is 10 residues.

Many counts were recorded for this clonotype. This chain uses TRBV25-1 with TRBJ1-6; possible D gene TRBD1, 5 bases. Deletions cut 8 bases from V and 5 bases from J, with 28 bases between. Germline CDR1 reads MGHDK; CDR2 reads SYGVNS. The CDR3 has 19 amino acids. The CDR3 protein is CASYQRGSYPVIDNSPLHF. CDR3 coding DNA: TGTGCCAGCTATCAAAGGGGAAGTTACCCCGTAATAGATAATTCACCCCTCCACTTT.

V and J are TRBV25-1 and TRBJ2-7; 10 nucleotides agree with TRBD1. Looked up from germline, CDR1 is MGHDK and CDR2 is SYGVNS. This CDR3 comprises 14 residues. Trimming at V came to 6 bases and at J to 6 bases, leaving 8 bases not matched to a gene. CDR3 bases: TGTGCCAGCAGGTCTGGGACAGGGGATCGCGAGCAGTACTTC. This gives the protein CASRSGTGDREQYF.

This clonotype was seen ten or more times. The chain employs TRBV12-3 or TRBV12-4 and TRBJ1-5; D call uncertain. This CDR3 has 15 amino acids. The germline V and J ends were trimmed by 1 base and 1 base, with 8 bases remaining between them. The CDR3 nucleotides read TGTGCCAGCAGTTTAGGTGCCCTCAGCAATCAGCCCCAGCATTTT. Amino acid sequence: CASSLGALSNQPQHF.

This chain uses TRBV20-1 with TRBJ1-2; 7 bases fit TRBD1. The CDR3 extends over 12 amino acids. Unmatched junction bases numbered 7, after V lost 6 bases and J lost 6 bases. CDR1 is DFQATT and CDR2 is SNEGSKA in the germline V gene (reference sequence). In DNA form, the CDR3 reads TGCAGTGCCCAAACAGGGGCCGATGGCTACACCTTC. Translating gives CSAQTGADGYTF.

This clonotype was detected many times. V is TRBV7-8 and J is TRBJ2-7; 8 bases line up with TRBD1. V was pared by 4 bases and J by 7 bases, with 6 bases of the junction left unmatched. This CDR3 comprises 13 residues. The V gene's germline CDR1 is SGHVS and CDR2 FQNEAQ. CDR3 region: CASSYQGAREQYF. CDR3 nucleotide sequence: TGTGCCAGCAGCTATCAGGGGGCGAGGGAGCAGTACTTC. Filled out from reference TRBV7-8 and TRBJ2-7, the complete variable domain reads GAGVSQSPRYKVAKRGQDVALRCDPISGHVSLFWYQQALGQGPEFLTYFQNEAQLDKSGLPSDRFFAERPEGSVSTLKIQRTQQEDSAVYLCASSYQGAREQYFGPGTRLTVT.

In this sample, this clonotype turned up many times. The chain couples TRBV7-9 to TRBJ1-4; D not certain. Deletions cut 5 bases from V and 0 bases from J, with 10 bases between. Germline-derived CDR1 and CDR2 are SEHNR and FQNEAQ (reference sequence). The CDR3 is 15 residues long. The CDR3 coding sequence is TGTGCCAGCAGCGAGACAAGCGCAACTAATGAAAAACTGTTTTTT. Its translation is CASSETSATNEKLFF.

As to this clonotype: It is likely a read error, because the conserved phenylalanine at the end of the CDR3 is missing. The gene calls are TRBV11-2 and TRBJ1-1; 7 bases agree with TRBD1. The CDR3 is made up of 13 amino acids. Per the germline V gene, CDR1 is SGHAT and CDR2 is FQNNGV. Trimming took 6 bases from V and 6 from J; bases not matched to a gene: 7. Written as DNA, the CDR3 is TGTGCCAGCAGTGAACAGGGGTACGCTGAAGCTTTCCTT. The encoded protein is CASSEQGYAEAFL.

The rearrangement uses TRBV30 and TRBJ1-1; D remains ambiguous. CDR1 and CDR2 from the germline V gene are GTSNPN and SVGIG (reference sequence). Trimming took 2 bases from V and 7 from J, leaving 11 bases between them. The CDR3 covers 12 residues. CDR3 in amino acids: CAWSITEHEAFF. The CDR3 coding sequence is TGTGCCTGGAGTATAACGGAACATGAAGCTTTCTTT.

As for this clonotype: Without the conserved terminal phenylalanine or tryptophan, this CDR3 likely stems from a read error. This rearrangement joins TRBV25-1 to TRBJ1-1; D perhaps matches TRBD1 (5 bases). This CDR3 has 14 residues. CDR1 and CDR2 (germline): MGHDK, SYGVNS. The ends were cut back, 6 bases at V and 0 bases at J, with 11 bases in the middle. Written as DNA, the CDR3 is TGTGCCAGCAGCAGACAGCAATTGAACACTGAAGCTTTCCTT. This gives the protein CASSRQQLNTEAFL.

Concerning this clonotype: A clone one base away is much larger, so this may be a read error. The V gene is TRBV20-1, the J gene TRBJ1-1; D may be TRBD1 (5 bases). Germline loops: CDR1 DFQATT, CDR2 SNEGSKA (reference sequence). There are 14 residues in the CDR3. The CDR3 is CSTRDLGLNTEAFF. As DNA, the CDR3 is TGCAGTACTAGAGATCTGGGGCTCAACACTGAAGCTTTCTTT.

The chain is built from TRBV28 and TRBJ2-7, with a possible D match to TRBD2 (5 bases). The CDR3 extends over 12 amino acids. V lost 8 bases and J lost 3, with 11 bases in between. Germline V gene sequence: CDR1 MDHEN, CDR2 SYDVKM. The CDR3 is CASRLADYEQYF. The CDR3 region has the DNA TGTGCCAGCCGCCTAGCAGACTACGAGCAGTACTTC. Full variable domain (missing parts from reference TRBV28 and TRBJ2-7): DVKVTQSSRYLVKRTGEKVFLECVQDMDHENMFWYRQDPGLGLRLIYFSYDVKMKEKGDIPEGYSVSREKKERFSLILESASTNQTSMYLCASRLADYEQYFGPGTRLTVT.

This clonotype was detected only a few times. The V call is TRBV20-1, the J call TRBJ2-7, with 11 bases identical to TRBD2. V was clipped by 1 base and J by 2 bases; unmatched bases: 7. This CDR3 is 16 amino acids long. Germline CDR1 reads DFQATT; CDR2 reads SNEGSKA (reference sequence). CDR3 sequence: CSARGLLAGVPYEQYF. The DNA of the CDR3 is TGCAGTGCTAGAGGGCTACTAGCGGGAGTCCCCTACGAGCAGTACTTC.

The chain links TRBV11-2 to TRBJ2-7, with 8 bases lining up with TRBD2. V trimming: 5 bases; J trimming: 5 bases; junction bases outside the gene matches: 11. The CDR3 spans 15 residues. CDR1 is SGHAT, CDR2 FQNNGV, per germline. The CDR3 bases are TGTGCCAGCAGCCTGATGCCGGGAGGGCGGCACGAGCAGTACTTC. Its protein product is CASSLMPGGRHEQYF. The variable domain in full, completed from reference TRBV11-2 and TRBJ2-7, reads EAGVAQSPRYKIIEKRQSVAFWCNPISGHATLYWYQQILGQGPKLLIQFQNNGVVDDSQLPKDRFSAERLKGVDSTLKIQPAKLEDSAVYLCASSLMPGGRHEQYFGPGTRLTVT.

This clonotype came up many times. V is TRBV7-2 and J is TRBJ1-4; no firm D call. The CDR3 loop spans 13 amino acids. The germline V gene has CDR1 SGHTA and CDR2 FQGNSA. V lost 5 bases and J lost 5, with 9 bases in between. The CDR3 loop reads CASSRYTNEKLFF. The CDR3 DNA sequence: TGTGCCAGCAGCCGTTACACAAATGAAAAACTGTTTTTT.

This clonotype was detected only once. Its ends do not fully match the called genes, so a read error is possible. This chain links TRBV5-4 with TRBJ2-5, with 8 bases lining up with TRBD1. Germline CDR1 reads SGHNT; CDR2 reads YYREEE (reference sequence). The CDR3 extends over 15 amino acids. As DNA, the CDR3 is TGTGCCAGCATCTTGATGGACAGGGACCAAGAGACCCAGTACTTC. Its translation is CASILMDRDQETQYF.